This TCR beta chain originates from a study of cytomegalovirus exposure and HLA in healthy donors. V was pared by 2 bases and J by 2 bases, with 10 bases between. Germline CDR1 and CDR2: MNHEY and SMNVEV (reference sequence). The CDR3 is 15 amino acids. Study findings and constraints: Among immune exposure information, only CMV serostatus was available. Most of the TCR beta V segments (in an earlier analysis) were productive either about 90% or about 30% of the time. When a later analysis was performed, an Asian-associated ancestry cluster reportedly had fewer N-insertions than the approximately 690-donor mean.

The PCR employed 60 Vbeta primers together with 13 Jbeta primers. Sequenced by immunoSEQ multiplex PCR; TCRdb stores in-frame clones only, minus some. The table shows some 190,000 clones, with approximately 80% occurring only once. Of note for this clone: Its antigen remains unidentified.

This receptor was identified in a boy aged 2 to 9 in good health and CMV-seronegative. The material sequenced was PBMCs. This chain links TRBV27 with TRBJ1-5; D unclear. Here the CDR3 reads CASSLRASGNQPQHF. The CDR3 DNA reads TGTGCCAGCAGTTTAAGAGCCTCCGGCAATCAGCCCCAGCATTTT.